The 24 T cell receptor beta chains given below trace back to one sample, sequenced in a study of blood T cell repertoires in COVID-19. Profiled with immunoSEQ multiplex PCR; TCRdb holds only in-frame clones, not every one. The data show some 340,000 clones, 75% to 90% seen once. The sample taken for sequencing was peripheral blood. These receptors were collected from a woman under 30 with acute or convalescent COVID-19.

The V gene is TRBV7-9, the J gene TRBJ2-1, with 11 bases lining up with TRBD1. V lost 1 base, J lost 8 bases, and 1 base stayed unmatched. This CDR3 comprises 14 residues. Germline lookup yields CDR1 SEHNR and CDR2 FQNEAQ (reference sequence). CDR3 protein: CASSLGTGGHEQFF. The CDR3 DNA sequence: TGTGCCAGCAGCTTAGGGACAGGGGGCCATGAGCAGTTCTTC.

The CDR3 sequence: CASRDRENTEAFF. CDR3 sequence (DNA): TGTGCCAGCAGAGACAGGGAGAACACTGAAGCTTTCTTT. This chain joins TRBV6-5 and TRBJ1-1; 7 bases align to TRBD1. The germline V gene encodes CDR1 MNHEY and CDR2 SVGAGI. With 6 bases clipped from V and 1 base from J, the junction kept 2 bases outside the gene matches. CDR3 length: 13 residues.

V is TRBV19 and J is TRBJ1-2; possible D gene TRBD1, 6 bases. V shed 6 bases and J shed 1 base, with 12 bases lying between them. The germline V gene encodes CDR1 LNHDA and CDR2 SQIVND (reference sequence). The CDR3 totals 14 residues. CDR3 sequence (DNA): TGTGCCAGTAGCCCGTTACAGGGTAACTATGGCTACACCTTC. Translated: CASSPLQGNYGYTF.

V gene TRBV5-1 combines with J gene TRBJ2-3; 10 nucleotides line up with TRBD2. The CDR3 spans 16 residues. Germline V gene sequence: CDR1 SGHRS, CDR2 YFSETQ. V gave up 4 bases and J gave up 6 bases; unmatched junction bases: 11. The CDR3 DNA is TGCGCCAGCAGCCCGGGGAGCGGGGGGGCATCCGATACGCAGTATTTT. This codes for CASSPGSGGASDTQYF.

This sequence joins TRBV24-1 and TRBJ2-1; D is unclear. The CDR3 extends over 13 amino acids. Germline V CDR1 and CDR2: KGHDR, SFDVKD. V lost 1 base and J lost 7, with 7 bases in between. This chain's CDR3 is CATSDFAGNEQFF. The CDR3, as DNA: TGTGCCACCAGTGATTTTGCCGGGAATGAGCAGTTCTTC.

The chain recombines TRBV28 with TRBJ1-2; 7 nucleotides line up with TRBD1. V lost 6 bases and J lost 6; bases outside the gene matches: 16. Germline CDR1 and CDR2: MDHEN and SYDVKM. CDR3 size: 16 residues. CDR3 sequence: CASRSITGVQEDGYTF. The CDR3 bases are TGTGCCAGCAGGTCAATTACAGGGGTTCAAGAAGATGGCTACACCTTC.

CDR3 residues: CASSLLAQGNSPLHF. For the CDR3, the DNA is TGTGCCAGCAGCTTACTAGCACAGGGGAATTCACCCCTCCACTTT. V is TRBV7-2 and J is TRBJ1-6; 7 bases agree with TRBD1. In germline, CDR1 is SGHTA, CDR2 FQGNSA. V was pared by 2 bases and J by 7 bases, with 5 bases of the junction left unmatched. The CDR3 consists of 15 residues. The full variable domain, completed using reference TRBV7-2 and TRBJ1-6, is GAGVSQSPSNKVTEKGKDVELRCDPISGHTALYWYRQSLGQGLEFLIYFQGNSAPDKSGLPSDRFSAERTGGSVSTLTIQRTQQEDSAVYLCASSLLAQGNSPLHFGNGTRLTVT.

The V call is TRBV21-1, the J call TRBJ2-2; no check of the table's D call, TRBD2, against the DNA was made. TRBV21-1 is listed as a pseudogene. The CDR3 totals 16 residues. In nucleotides, the CDR3 is TGTGCCAGCAGCAAAACTAGCGTGGTCAACACCGGGGAGCTGTTTTTT. Protein sequence: CASSKTSVVNTGELFF.

The V and J genes are TRBV7-9 and TRBJ2-1; 9 bases fit TRBD1. Germline V gene data show CDR1 as SEHNR and CDR2 as FQNEAQ (reference sequence). The CDR3 has 16 residues. After removal of 5 bases from V and 6 bases from J, the junction contained 11 bases not matched to a gene. CDR3 region: CASSLPTGGAGNEQFF. The CDR3, as DNA: TGTGCCAGCAGCCTTCCAACAGGGGGCGCGGGCAATGAGCAGTTCTTC.

The J gene is TRBJ1-1, the V gene TRBV18; the match to TRBD1 covers 8 bases. Germline V gene sequence: CDR1 KGHSH, CDR2 LQKENI. The ends lost 4 bases at V and 4 bases at J; junction bases unmatched: 8. The CDR3 has 15 residues. Written as DNA, the CDR3 is TGTGCCAGCTCACAAAAGGACAGGGAGTCCACTGAAGCTTTCTTT. This encodes CASSQKDRESTEAFF.

The chain uses TRBV19 and TRBJ1-1, with 8 bases matching TRBD1. Germline CDR1 LNHDA, CDR2 SQIVND (reference sequence). V was pared by 5 bases and J by 5 bases, with 10 bases of the junction left unmatched. The CDR3 covers 15 residues. CDR3 loop: CASSRDRRPGTEAFF. CDR3 sequence (DNA): TGTGCCAGTAGTCGGGACAGGCGTCCGGGGACTGAAGCTTTCTTT. Drawing the rest from reference TRBV19 and TRBJ1-1, the complete variable domain is DGGITQSPKYLFRKEGQNVTLSCEQNLNHDAMYWYRQDPGQGLRLIYYSQIVNDFQKGDIAEGYSVSREKKESFPLTVTSAQKNPTAFYLCASSRDRRPGTEAFFGQGTRLTVV.

The J gene is TRBJ2-7, the V gene TRBV6-5, with 11 bases fitting TRBD2. In germline, CDR1 is MNHEY, CDR2 SVGAGI. J gave up 4 bases and V 0 bases, and 2 bases lay outside the gene matches. This CDR3 has 15 residues. Here the CDR3 reads CASSYSGTSGYEQYF. Written as DNA, the CDR3 is TGTGCCAGCAGTTACTCCGGGACTAGCGGATACGAGCAGTACTTC.

This chain links TRBV11-2 with TRBJ2-1; D might be TRBD2 (5 bases). Trimming took off 2 bases at V and 6 bases at J, with 14 bases between the two ends. This CDR3 region has 15 residues. Germline V gene data show CDR1 as SGHAT and CDR2 as FQNNGV. CDR3 sequence reads: CASSLLIARGNEQFF. The CDR3 DNA reads as TGTGCCAGCAGCTTATTGATAGCGAGAGGCAATGAGCAGTTCTTC. Using reference TRBV11-2 and TRBJ2-1 for the parts outside the CDR3, the full variable domain is EAGVAQSPRYKIIEKRQSVAFWCNPISGHATLYWYQQILGQGPKLLIQFQNNGVVDDSQLPKDRFSAERLKGVDSTLKIQPAKLEDSAVYLCASSLLIARGNEQFFGPGTRLTVL.

The CDR3: CASSQSIDRNTEAFF. CDR3 bases: TGTGCCAGCAGCCAATCCATCGACAGGAACACTGAAGCTTTCTTT. The chain couples TRBV11-1 to TRBJ1-1; tentatively, D is TRBD1 (5 bases). Looked up from germline, CDR1 is SGHAT and CDR2 is FQDESV (reference sequence). Between the trimmed V and J ends, which lost 5 bases and 1 base, there was a span of 14 bases. This CDR3 is 15 amino acids long.

The rearrangement uses TRBV6-5 and TRBJ2-7; D ambiguous. CDR3 size: 16 residues. Per germline, CDR1 MNHEY and CDR2 SVGAGI. The V end lost 2 bases, the J end lost 2 bases, and 16 bases lay between the germline ends. This CDR3 reads CASSYVWRRGPYEQYF. The CDR3 DNA is TGTGCCAGCAGTTACGTTTGGCGGAGAGGTCCCTACGAGCAGTACTTC.

The chain employs TRBV18 and TRBJ1-2; the D gene is possibly TRBD1 (5 bases). V dropped 0 bases and J dropped 8 bases, with 13 bases sitting between them. Germline CDR1 KGHSH, CDR2 LQKENI. The CDR3 is 14 residues long. CDR3 amino acids: CASSPPNRGGGYTF. CDR3 coding DNA: TGTGCCAGCTCACCACCGAATAGGGGAGGGGGCTACACCTTC.

The chain uses TRBV28 and TRBJ2-7, with D tentatively TRBD2 (6 bases). Germline assignment: CDR1 MDHEN and CDR2 SYDVKM. Trimming took off 1 base at V and 7 bases at J, with 23 bases between the two ends. CDR3 size: 17 residues. The CDR3 protein is CASSLYLRDSTDREQYF. The CDR3 bases are TGTGCCAGCAGTTTATATCTCCGGGACTCTACTGATCGAGAGCAGTACTTC.

The chain is built from TRBV11-2 and TRBJ2-7; 11 bases are a match to TRBD2. Germline V gene data show CDR1 as SGHAT and CDR2 as FQNNGV. Trimming took 7 bases from V and 0 from J; bases not matched to a gene: 11. The CDR3 has 17 amino acids. Here the CDR3 DNA reads TGTGCCAGCAACCCGGGACTAGCGGCGACTTACTCCTACGAGCAGTACTTC. It translates to CASNPGLAATYSYEQYF.

This rearrangement joins TRBV2 to TRBJ2-2; 7 nucleotides line up with TRBD1. Germline assignment: CDR1 SNHLY and CDR2 FYNNEI. The CDR3 length is 14 residues. The trim removed 10 bases at V and 6 bases at J, leaving 11 bases unmatched. CDR3 DNA sequence: TGTGCCATACCGAGACAGGGAGAACCCGGGGAGCTGTTTTTT. Translated, it gives CAIPRQGEPGELFF.

This chain uses TRBV6-1 with TRBJ1-4, with D unresolved. Deletions cut 3 bases from V and 4 bases from J, with 12 bases between. This CDR3 comprises 15 residues. Germline CDR1 reads MNHNS; CDR2 reads SASEGT. CDR3 amino acids: CASSEGTYSNEKLFF. DNA of the CDR3: TGTGCCAGCAGTGAGGGCACGTATAGTAATGAAAAACTGTTTTTT.

The CDR3 is CASMRRDRNTEAFF. DNA for the CDR3: TGTGCCAGCATGAGAAGGGACAGAAACACTGAAGCTTTCTTT. The chain carries TRBV2 and TRBJ1-1, with 7 bases fitting TRBD1. Trimming cost V 7 bases and J 2 bases; bases outside gene matches: 7. CDR1 and CDR2 from the germline V gene are SNHLY and FYNNEI. This CDR3 is 14 amino acids long.

The table lists this clone with a count of one. V and J are TRBV9 and TRBJ2-3; 7 bases are a match to TRBD2. Germline CDR1 is SGDLS and CDR2 is YYNGEE. This CDR3 spans 15 amino acids. V trimming: 0 bases; J trimming: 3 bases; junction bases outside the gene matches: 4. CDR3 DNA sequence: TGTGCCAGCAGCGTAGGGGCGCGGGGGACAGATACGCAGTATTTT. Amino acids: CASSVGARGTDTQYF.

J is TRBJ1-3 and V is TRBV9; 7 nucleotides line up with TRBD1. Germline CDR1 and CDR2: SGDLS and YYNGEE. The CDR3 has 14 residues. V shed 4 bases and J 4 bases; nucleotides not matched to a gene: 5. This chain's CDR3 is CASSQDRVGNTIYF. CDR3 sequence (DNA): TGTGCCAGCAGCCAAGACAGGGTAGGAAACACCATATATTTT.

This chain connects TRBV28 to TRBJ2-3; tentative D call: TRBD2 (5 bases). This CDR3 has 13 amino acids. Trimming left V 6 bases short and J 6 bases short, with 13 bases between. Germline assignment: CDR1 MDHEN and CDR2 SYDVKM. CDR3 DNA: TGTGCCAGCAGCGAAAACCAGCGGGATACGCAGTATTTT. It translates to CASSENQRDTQYF.